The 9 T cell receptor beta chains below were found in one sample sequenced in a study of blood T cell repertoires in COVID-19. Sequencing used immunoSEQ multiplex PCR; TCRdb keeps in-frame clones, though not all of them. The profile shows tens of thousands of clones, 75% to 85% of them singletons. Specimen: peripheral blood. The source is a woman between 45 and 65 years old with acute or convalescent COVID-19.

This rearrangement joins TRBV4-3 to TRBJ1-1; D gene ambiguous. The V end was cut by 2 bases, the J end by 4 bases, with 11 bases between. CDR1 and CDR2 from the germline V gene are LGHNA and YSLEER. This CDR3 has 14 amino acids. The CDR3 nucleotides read TGCGCCAGCAGCCAAACCACCCCGAGCACTGAAGCTTTCTTT. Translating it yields CASSQTTPSTEAFF.

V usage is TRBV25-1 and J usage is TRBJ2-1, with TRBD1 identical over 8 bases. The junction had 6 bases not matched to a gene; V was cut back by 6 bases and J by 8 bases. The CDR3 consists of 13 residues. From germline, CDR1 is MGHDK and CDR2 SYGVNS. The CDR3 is CASSRTGTHEQFF. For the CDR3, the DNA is TGTGCCAGCAGCAGGACAGGGACGCATGAGCAGTTCTTC.

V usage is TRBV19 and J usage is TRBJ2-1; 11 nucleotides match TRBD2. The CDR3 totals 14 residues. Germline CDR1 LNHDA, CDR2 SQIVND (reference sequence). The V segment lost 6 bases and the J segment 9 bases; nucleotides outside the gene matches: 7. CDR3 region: CASSLAGGTGEQFF. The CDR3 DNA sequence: TGTGCCAGTAGCCTAGCGGGAGGTACTGGTGAGCAGTTCTTC.

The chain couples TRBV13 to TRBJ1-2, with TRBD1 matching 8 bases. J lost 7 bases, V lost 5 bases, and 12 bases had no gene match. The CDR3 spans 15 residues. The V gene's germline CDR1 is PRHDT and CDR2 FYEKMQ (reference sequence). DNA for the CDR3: TGTGCCAGCAGCAACCTCGGACAGGGCCCTCGTGGCTACACCTTC. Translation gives CASSNLGQGPRGYTF.

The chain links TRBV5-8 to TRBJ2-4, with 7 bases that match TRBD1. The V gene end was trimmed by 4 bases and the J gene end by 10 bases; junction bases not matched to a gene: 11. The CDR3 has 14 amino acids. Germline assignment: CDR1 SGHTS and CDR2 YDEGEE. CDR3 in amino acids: CASSIVKGQRIQYF. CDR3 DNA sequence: TGTGCCAGCAGCATTGTTAAGGGACAGAGGATTCAGTACTTC.

The CDR3 sequence is CASSSSRDRGGGELFF. The CDR3 nucleotides are TGTGCCAGCAGCTCGTCCCGGGACAGAGGTGGAGGGGAGCTGTTTTTT. The chain employs TRBV5-8 and TRBJ2-2; 7 nucleotides line up with TRBD1. V dropped 3 bases and J dropped 8; count of bases not matched to a gene: 13. The CDR3 is made up of 16 amino acids. Germline CDR1 and CDR2: SGHTS and YDEGEE. Full variable domain (remainder filled in from reference TRBV5-8 and TRBJ2-2): EAGVTQSPTHLIKTRGQQATLRCSPISGHTSVYWYQQALGLGLQFLLWYDEGEERNRGNFPPRFSGRQFPNYSSELNVNALELEDSALYLCASSSSRDRGGGELFFGEGSRLTVL.

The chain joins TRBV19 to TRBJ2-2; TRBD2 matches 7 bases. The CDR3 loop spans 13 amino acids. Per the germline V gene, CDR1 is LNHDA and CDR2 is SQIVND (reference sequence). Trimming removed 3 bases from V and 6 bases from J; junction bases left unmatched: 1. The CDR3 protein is CASSIGGAGELFF. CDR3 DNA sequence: TGTGCCAGTAGTATTGGGGGGGCCGGGGAGCTGTTTTTT.

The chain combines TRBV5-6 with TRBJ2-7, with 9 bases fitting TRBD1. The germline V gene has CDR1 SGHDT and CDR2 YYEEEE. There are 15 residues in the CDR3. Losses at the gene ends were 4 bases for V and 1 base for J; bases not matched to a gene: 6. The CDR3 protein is CASSPGTGRSYEQYF. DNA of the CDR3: TGTGCCAGCAGCCCCGGGACAGGGAGATCCTACGAGCAGTACTTC.

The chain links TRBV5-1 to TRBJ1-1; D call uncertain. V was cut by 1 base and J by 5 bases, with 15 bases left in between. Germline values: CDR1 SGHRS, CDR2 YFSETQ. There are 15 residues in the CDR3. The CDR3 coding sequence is TGCGCCAGCAGCTTGTTCTCCAGGTCGATAACTGAAGCTTTCTTT. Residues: CASSLFSRSITEAFF.